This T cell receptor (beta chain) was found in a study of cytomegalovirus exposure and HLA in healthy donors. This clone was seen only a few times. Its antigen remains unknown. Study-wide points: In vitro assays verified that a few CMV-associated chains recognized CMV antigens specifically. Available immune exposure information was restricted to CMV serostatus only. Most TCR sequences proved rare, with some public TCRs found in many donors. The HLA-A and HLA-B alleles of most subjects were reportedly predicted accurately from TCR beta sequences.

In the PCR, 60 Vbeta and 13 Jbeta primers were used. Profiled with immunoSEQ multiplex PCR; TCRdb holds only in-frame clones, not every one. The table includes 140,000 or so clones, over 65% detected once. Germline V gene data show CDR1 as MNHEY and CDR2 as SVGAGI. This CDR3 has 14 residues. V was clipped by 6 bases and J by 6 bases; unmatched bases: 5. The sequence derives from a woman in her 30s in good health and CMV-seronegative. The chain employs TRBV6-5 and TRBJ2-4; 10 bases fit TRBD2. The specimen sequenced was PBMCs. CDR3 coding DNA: TGTGCCAGCAGACCTCCTAGCGGGAGAAACATTCAGTACTTC. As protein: CASRPPSGRNIQYF.